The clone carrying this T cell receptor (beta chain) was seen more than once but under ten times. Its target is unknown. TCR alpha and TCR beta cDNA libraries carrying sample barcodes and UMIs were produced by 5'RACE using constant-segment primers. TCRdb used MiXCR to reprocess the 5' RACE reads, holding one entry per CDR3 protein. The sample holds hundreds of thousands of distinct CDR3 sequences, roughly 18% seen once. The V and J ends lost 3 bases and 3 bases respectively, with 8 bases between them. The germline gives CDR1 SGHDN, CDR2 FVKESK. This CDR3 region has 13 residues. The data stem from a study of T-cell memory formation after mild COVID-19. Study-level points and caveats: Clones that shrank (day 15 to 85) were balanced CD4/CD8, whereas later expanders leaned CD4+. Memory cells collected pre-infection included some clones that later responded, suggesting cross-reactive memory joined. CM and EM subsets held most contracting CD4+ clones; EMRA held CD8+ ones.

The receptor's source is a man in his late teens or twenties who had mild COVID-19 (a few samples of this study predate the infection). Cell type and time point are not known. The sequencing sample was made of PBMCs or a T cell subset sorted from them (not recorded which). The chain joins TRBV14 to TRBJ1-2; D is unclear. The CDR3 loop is CASSQRWDYGYTF. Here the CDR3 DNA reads TGTGCCAGCAGCCAGAGATGGGACTATGGCTACACCTTC. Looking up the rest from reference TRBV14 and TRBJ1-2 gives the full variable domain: EAGVTQFPSHSVIEKGQTVTLRCDPISGHDNLYWYRRVMGKEIKFLLHFVKESKQDESGMPNNRFLAERTGGTYSTLKVQPAELEDSGVYFCASSQRWDYGYTFGSGTRLTVV.